This is a list of T cell receptor beta chains from one sample in a study of T cell repertoires in cytomegalovirus infection. No antigen is known for these receptors. TCRdb fed the reads into MiXCR, producing one record per CDR3 protein. The table records about 830,000 distinct CDR3 sequences, around a third of them present only once. Source: cultured CD8+ T cells from PBMCs, taken from culture after CMV antigen stimulation. All receptors derive from a human donor in good health (CMV status not recorded). Some clones in this sample may be carry-over from other donors' samples. CDR3s include the opening cysteine and the closing phenylalanine or tryptophan. The order of the fields is D gene, clone size, J gene, V gene, CDR3 protein, CDR3 DNA. A D gene is named only where the DNA matches it firmly. Expanded clones are given a class, and other clones once, few, many or no size at all.

d_gene: -
abundance: -
j_gene: TRBJ1-2
v_gene: TRBV18
CDR3aa: CASSPEWRPYYGYTF
CDR3nt: TGTGCCAGCTCACCAGAGTGGAGGCCATACTATGGCTACACCTTC

d_gene: TRBD1
abundance: -
j_gene: TRBJ2-3
v_gene: TRBV6-6
CDR3aa: CASRRRDSVTDTQYF
CDR3nt: TGTGCCAGCAGGCGCCGGGACAGTGTCACAGATACGCAGTATTTT

d_gene: -
abundance: few
j_gene: TRBJ2-1
v_gene: TRBV11-2
CDR3aa: CASRGSSSYNEQFF
CDR3nt: TGTGCCAGCAGGGGGTCCAGCTCCTACAATGAGCAGTTCTTC

d_gene: TRBD2
abundance: -
j_gene: TRBJ2-2
v_gene: TRBV4-3
CDR3aa: CASSRLASPDTGELFF
CDR3nt: TGCGCCAGCAGCAGACTAGCCTCCCCAGACACCGGGGAGCTGTTTTTT

d_gene: TRBD2
abundance: -
j_gene: TRBJ2-1
v_gene: TRBV4-1
CDR3aa: CASSHGLAGGASSYNEQFF
CDR3nt: TGCGCCAGCAGCCACGGACTAGCGGGGGGGGCAAGCTCCTACAATGAGCAGTTCTTC

d_gene: -
abundance: few
j_gene: TRBJ2-2
v_gene: TRBV4-3
CDR3aa: CASSQGAFTGELFF
CDR3nt: TGCGCCAGCAGCCAAGGGGCCTTCACCGGGGAGCTGTTTTTT

d_gene: -
abundance: many
j_gene: TRBJ2-3
v_gene: TRBV7-6
CDR3aa: CASRLIADRTDTQYF
CDR3nt: TGTGCCAGCAGGTTAATAGCGGACCGCACAGATACGCAGTATTTT

d_gene: -
abundance: -
j_gene: TRBJ1-5
v_gene: TRBV24-1
CDR3aa: CATSETQGDQPQHF
CDR3nt: TGTGCCACCAGTGAAACGCAGGGAGATCAGCCCCAGCATTTT

d_gene: -
abundance: few
j_gene: TRBJ2-2
v_gene: TRBV19
CDR3aa: CASLGRVRNTGELFF
CDR3nt: TGTGCCAGTTTAGGCAGGGTTAGGAACACCGGGGAGCTGTTTTTT

d_gene: -
abundance: -
j_gene: TRBJ2-1
v_gene: TRBV4-1
CDR3aa: CASSQEGNYNEQFF
CDR3nt: TGCGCCAGCAGCCAAGAGGGCAACTACAATGAGCAGTTCTTC

d_gene: TRBD1
abundance: -
j_gene: TRBJ2-3
v_gene: TRBV10-3
CDR3aa: CATLGTDTDTQYF
CDR3nt: TGTGCCACCCTAGGGACAGACACAGATACGCAGTATTTT

d_gene: TRBD1
abundance: -
j_gene: TRBJ1-2
v_gene: TRBV27
CDR3aa: CASTQTGGGYGYTF
CDR3nt: TGTGCCAGCACCCAAACAGGGGGCGGGTATGGCTACACCTTC

d_gene: -
abundance: -
j_gene: TRBJ2-2
v_gene: TRBV19
CDR3aa: CASSILVGRPTNTGELFF
CDR3nt: TGTGCCAGTAGTATCCTCGTGGGCAGGCCTACCAACACCGGGGAGCTGTTTTTT

d_gene: TRBD1
abundance: -
j_gene: TRBJ2-2
v_gene: TRBV5-1
CDR3aa: CASSPPDRGLTGELFF
CDR3nt: TGCGCCAGCAGCCCTCCGGACAGGGGGCTTACCGGGGAGCTGTTTTTT

d_gene: -
abundance: -
j_gene: TRBJ1-4
v_gene: TRBV15
CDR3aa: CATSTLAAGRRNEKLFF
CDR3nt: TGTGCCACCAGCACTCTTGCGGCAGGGAGAAGAAATGAAAAACTGTTTTTT

d_gene: -
abundance: -
j_gene: TRBJ1-3
v_gene: TRBV6-5
CDR3aa: CASSRNGNTIYF
CDR3nt: TGTGCCAGCAGCAGGAATGGAAACACCATATATTTT

d_gene: -
abundance: many
j_gene: TRBJ1-1
v_gene: TRBV7-8
CDR3aa: CASSLVRPPKESEAFF
CDR3nt: TGTGCCAGCAGCTTAGTGCGACCCCCCAAGGAGTCTGAAGCTTTCTTT

d_gene: -
abundance: -
j_gene: TRBJ2-3
v_gene: TRBV7-8
CDR3aa: CASSLELQTQYF
CDR3nt: TGTGCCAGCAGCTTAGAGCTCCAGACGCAGTATTTT

d_gene: -
abundance: once
j_gene: TRBJ2-6
v_gene: TRBV9
CDR3aa: CASSVKSEGGSGANVLTF
CDR3nt: TGTGCCAGCAGCGTTAAGTCTGAGGGGGGATCTGGGGCCAACGTCCTGACTTTC

d_gene: TRBD1
abundance: few
j_gene: TRBJ2-7
v_gene: TRBV20-1
CDR3aa: CSARQGFPYEQYF
CDR3nt: TGCAGTGCCCGACAGGGGTTCCCCTACGAGCAGTACTTC

d_gene: -
abundance: few
j_gene: TRBJ1-1
v_gene: TRBV11-2
CDR3aa: CASSTVGNTEAFF
CDR3nt: TGTGCCAGCAGCACCGTCGGGAACACTGAAGCTTTCTTT

d_gene: -
abundance: -
j_gene: TRBJ1-2
v_gene: TRBV4-1
CDR3aa: CASSHLGVGDYGYTF
CDR3nt: TGCGCCAGCAGCCACCTGGGGGTAGGAGACTATGGCTACACCTTC

d_gene: -
abundance: few
j_gene: TRBJ1-5
v_gene: TRBV6-2/TRBV6-3
CDR3aa: CASSYARRDQPQHF
CDR3nt: TGTGCCAGCAGTTACGCTCGGCGGGATCAGCCCCAGCATTTT

d_gene: -
abundance: -
j_gene: TRBJ1-6
v_gene: TRBV7-6
CDR3aa: CAGSSAGTTEALHF
CDR3nt: TGTGCCGGTTCAAGTGCAGGCACGACGGAGGCCCTCCACTTT

d_gene: -
abundance: few
j_gene: TRBJ1-1
v_gene: TRBV5-8
CDR3aa: CASSFDSPSSEAFF
CDR3nt: TGTGCCAGCAGCTTTGACTCCCCCTCGAGTGAAGCTTTCTTT

d_gene: -
abundance: few
j_gene: TRBJ1-1
v_gene: TRBV27
CDR3aa: CATQLDTEAFF
CDR3nt: TGTGCCACCCAGTTGGACACTGAAGCTTTCTTT

d_gene: -
abundance: -
j_gene: TRBJ2-2
v_gene: TRBV7-6
CDR3aa: CASSPWWDTSLHNTGELFF
CDR3nt: TGTGCCAGCAGCCCCTGGTGGGACACCTCACTCCATAACACCGGGGAGCTGTTTTTT

d_gene: TRBD1
abundance: -
j_gene: TRBJ2-5
v_gene: TRBV2
CDR3aa: CASIFPDREETQYF
CDR3nt: TGTGCCAGCATTTTTCCTGACAGGGAAGAGACCCAGTACTTC

d_gene: -
abundance: few
j_gene: TRBJ1-1
v_gene: TRBV13
CDR3aa: CASSLARPEAFF
CDR3nt: TGTGCCAGCAGCTTAGCTCGGCCTGAAGCTTTCTTT

d_gene: TRBD2
abundance: -
j_gene: TRBJ2-5
v_gene: TRBV6-6
CDR3aa: CASSYLAGGPWEETQYF
CDR3nt: TGTGCCAGCAGTTACTTAGCGGGGGGGCCTTGGGAGGAGACCCAGTACTTC

d_gene: -
abundance: many
j_gene: TRBJ2-5
v_gene: TRBV10-3
CDR3aa: CAISESGKGETQYF
CDR3nt: TGTGCCATCAGTGAGTCGGGGAAAGGGGAGACCCAGTACTTC

d_gene: TRBD1
abundance: few
j_gene: TRBJ1-1
v_gene: TRBV27
CDR3aa: CASSPGQGRSTEAFF
CDR3nt: TGTGCCAGCAGTCCAGGACAGGGGAGGAGCACTGAAGCTTTCTTT

d_gene: TRBD1
abundance: many
j_gene: TRBJ1-2
v_gene: TRBV7-9
CDR3aa: CASSLVDRGNYGYTF
CDR3nt: TGTGCCAGCAGCTTAGTAGACAGGGGGAACTATGGCTACACCTTC

d_gene: -
abundance: few
j_gene: TRBJ1-5
v_gene: TRBV7-6
CDR3aa: CASSLGTVRQPQHF
CDR3nt: TGTGCCAGCAGCTTAGGAACAGTGCGACAGCCCCAGCATTTT

d_gene: -
abundance: -
j_gene: TRBJ2-1
v_gene: TRBV27
CDR3aa: CASSRRGTYNEQFF
CDR3nt: TGTGCCAGCAGTCGTCGGGGCACCTACAATGAGCAGTTCTTC